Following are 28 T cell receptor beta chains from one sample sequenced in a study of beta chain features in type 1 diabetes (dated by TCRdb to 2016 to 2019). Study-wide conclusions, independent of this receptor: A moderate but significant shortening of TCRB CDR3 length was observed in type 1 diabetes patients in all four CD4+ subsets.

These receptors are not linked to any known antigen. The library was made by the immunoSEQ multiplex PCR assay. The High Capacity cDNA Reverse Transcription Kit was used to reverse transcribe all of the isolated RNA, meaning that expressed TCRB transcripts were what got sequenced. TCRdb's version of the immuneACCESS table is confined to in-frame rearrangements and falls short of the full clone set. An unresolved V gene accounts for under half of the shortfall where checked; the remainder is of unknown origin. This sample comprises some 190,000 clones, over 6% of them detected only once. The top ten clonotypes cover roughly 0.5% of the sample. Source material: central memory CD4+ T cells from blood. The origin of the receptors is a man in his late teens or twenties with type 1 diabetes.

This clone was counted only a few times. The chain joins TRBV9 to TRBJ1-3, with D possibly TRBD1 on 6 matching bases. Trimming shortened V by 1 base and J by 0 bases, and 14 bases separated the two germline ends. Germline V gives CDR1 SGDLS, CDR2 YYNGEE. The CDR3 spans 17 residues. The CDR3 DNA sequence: TGTGCCAGCAGCGTACAGGGGAGAGGCCTCTCTGGAAACACCATATATTTT. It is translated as CASSVQGRGLSGNTIYF.

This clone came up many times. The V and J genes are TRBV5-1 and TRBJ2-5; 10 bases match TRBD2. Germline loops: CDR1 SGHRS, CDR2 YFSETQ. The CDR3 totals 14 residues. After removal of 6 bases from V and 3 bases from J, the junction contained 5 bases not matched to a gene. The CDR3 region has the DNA TGCGCCAGCAACCCCGGACTAGCGGAAGAGACCCAGTACTTC. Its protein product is CASNPGLAEETQYF.

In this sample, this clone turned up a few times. The CDR3 DNA sequence: TGTGCCTGGACCTTACCTCCGACGGGATTCTCTGGAAACACCATATATTTT. Its protein product is CAWTLPPTGFSGNTIYF. V and J are TRBV30 and TRBJ1-3; D ambiguous. The ends were cut back, 4 bases at V and 0 bases at J, with 19 bases in the middle. Germline CDR1 reads GTSNPN; CDR2 reads SVGIG (reference sequence). The CDR3 runs to 17 residues. The full variable domain, completed using reference TRBV30 and TRBJ1-3, is SQTIHQWPATLVQPVGSPLSLECTVEGTSNPNLYWYRQAAGRGLQLLFYSVGIGQISSEVPQNLSASRPQDRQFILSSKKLLLSDSGFYLCAWTLPPTGFSGNTIYFGEGSWLTVV.

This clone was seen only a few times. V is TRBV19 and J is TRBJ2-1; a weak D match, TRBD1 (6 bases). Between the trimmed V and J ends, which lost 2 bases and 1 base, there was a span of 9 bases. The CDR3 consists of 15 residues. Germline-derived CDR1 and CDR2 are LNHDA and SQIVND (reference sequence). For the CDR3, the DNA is TGTGCCAGTAGTATAAACAGGGCTTCCTACAATGAGCAGTTCTTC. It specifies CASSINRASYNEQFF. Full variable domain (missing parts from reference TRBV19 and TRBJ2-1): DGGITQSPKYLFRKEGQNVTLSCEQNLNHDAMYWYRQDPGQGLRLIYYSQIVNDFQKGDIAEGYSVSREKKESFPLTVTSAQKNPTAFYLCASSINRASYNEQFFGPGTRLTVL.

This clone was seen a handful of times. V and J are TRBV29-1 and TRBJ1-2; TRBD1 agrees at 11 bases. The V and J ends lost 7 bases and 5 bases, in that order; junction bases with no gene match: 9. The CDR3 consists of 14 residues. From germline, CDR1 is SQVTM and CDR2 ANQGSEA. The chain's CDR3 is CSAAPGTGGYGYTF. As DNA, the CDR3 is TGCAGCGCAGCACCAGGGACAGGGGGGTATGGCTACACCTTC.

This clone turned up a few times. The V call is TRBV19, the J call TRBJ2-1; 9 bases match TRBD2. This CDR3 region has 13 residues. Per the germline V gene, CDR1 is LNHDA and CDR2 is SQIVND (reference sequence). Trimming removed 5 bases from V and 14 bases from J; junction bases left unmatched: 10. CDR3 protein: CASSPGLAGAKFF. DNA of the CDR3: TGTGCCAGTAGTCCGGGACTAGCCGGAGCTAAGTTCTTC.

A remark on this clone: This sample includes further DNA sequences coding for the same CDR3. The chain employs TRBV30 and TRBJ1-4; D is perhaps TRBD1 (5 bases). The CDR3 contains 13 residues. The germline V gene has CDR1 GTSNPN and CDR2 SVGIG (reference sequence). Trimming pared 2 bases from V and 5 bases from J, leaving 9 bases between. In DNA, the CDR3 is TGTGCCTGGAGTCGGCGGGGCAATGAAAAACTGTTTTTT. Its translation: CAWSRRGNEKLFF.

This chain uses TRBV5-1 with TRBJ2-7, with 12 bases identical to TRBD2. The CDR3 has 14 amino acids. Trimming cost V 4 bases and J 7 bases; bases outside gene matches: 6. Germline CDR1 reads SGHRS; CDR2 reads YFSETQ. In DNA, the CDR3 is TGCGCCAGCAGCCCACTAGCGGGGGGCAGGGAGCAGTACTTC. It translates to CASSPLAGGREQYF.

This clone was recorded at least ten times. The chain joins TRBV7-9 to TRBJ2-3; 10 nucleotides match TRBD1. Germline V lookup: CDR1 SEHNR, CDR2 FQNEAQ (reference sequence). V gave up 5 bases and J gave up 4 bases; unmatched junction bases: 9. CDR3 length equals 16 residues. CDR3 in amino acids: CASSPLRTGGADTQYF. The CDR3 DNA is TGTGCCAGCAGCCCACTCCGGACAGGGGGGGCAGATACGCAGTATTTT. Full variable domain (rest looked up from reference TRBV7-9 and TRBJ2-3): DTGVSQNPRHKITKRGQNVTFRCDPISEHNRLYWYRQTLGQGPEFLTYFQNEAQLEKSRLLSDRFSAERPKGSFSTLEIQRTEQGDSAMYLCASSPLRTGGADTQYFGPGTRLTVL.

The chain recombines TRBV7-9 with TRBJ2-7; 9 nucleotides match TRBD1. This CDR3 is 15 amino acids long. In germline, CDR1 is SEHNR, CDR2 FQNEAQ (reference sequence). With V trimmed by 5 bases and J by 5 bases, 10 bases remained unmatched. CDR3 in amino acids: CASSRGDRELDEQYF. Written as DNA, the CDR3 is TGTGCCAGCAGCAGGGGGGACAGGGAGCTCGACGAGCAGTACTTC. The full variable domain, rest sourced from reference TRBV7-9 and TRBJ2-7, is DTGVSQNPRHKITKRGQNVTFRCDPISEHNRLYWYRQTLGQGPEFLTYFQNEAQLEKSRLLSDRFSAERPKGSFSTLEIQRTEQGDSAMYLCASSRGDRELDEQYFGPGTRLTVT.

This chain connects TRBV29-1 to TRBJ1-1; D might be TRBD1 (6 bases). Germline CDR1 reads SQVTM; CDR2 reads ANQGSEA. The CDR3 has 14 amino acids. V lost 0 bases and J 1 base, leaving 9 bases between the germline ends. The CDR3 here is CSVEDGGPNTEAFF. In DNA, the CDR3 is TGCAGCGTTGAAGATGGGGGCCCGAACACTGAAGCTTTCTTT.

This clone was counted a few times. Here the CDR3 DNA reads TGTGCCAGCAGTGAATATGGGGACAGGGGCGAGCAGTACTTC. This encodes CASSEYGDRGEQYF. The chain has TRBV25-1 and TRBJ2-7, with 10 bases that match TRBD1. Germline lookup yields CDR1 MGHDK and CDR2 SYGVNS. V lost 0 bases and J lost 6; bases outside the gene matches: 2. The CDR3 spans 14 residues.

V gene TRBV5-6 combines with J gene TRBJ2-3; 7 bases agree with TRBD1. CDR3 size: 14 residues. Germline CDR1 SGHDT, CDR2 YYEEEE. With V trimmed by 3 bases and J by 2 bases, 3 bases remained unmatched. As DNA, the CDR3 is TGTGCCAGCAGCTCGGGACAGCTCACAGATACGCAGTATTTT. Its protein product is CASSSGQLTDTQYF.

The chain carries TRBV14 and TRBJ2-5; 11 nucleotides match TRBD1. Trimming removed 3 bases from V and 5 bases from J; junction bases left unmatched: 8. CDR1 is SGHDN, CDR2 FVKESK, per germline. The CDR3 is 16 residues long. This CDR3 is CASSQRTGGFGETQYF. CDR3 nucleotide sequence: TGTGCCAGCAGCCAGAGGACAGGGGGCTTCGGGGAGACCCAGTACTTC.

In DNA form, the CDR3 reads TGCAGCGCCGATCCCGGGACTAGCGGGAGGGCCGGGGAGCTGTTTTTT. Translation: CSADPGTSGRAGELFF. The chain combines TRBV29-1 with TRBJ2-2, with 16 positions matching TRBD2. V was pared by 7 bases and J by 6 bases, with 8 bases of the junction left unmatched. This CDR3 region has 16 residues. The germline gives CDR1 SQVTM, CDR2 ANQGSEA.

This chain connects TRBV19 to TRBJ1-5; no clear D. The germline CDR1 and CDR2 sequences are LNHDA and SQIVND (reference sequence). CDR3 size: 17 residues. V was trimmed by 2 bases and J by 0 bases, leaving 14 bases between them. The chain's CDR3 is CASSIRWAENSNQPQHF. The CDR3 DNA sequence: TGTGCCAGTAGTATACGTTGGGCAGAGAATAGCAATCAGCCCCAGCATTTT.

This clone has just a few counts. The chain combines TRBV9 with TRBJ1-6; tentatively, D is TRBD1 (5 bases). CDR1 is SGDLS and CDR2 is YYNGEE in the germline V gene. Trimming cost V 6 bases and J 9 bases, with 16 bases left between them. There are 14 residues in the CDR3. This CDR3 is CASTFGGDVSPLHF. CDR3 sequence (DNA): TGTGCCAGCACCTTTGGGGGGGATGTTTCACCCCTCCACTTT.

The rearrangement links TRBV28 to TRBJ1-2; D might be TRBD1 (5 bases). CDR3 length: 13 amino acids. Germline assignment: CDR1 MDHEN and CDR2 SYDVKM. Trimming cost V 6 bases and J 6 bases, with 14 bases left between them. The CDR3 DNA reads TGTGCCAGCAGCTATCGACAGTCAGATGGCTACACCTTC. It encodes CASSYRQSDGYTF.

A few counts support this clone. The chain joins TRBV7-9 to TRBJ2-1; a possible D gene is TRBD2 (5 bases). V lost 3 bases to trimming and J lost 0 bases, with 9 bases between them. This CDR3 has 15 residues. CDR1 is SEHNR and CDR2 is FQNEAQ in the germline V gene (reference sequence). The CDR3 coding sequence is TGTGCCAGCAGCTTCGGGGAGAGCTCCTACAATGAGCAGTTCTTC. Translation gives CASSFGESSYNEQFF.

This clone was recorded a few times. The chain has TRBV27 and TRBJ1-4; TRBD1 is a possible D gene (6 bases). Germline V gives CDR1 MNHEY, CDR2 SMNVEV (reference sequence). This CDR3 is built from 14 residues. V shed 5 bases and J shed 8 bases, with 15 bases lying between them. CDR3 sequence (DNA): TGTGCCAGCAGTAAACAGGGCTTTGGGGAAAAACTGTTTTTT. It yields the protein CASSKQGFGEKLFF.

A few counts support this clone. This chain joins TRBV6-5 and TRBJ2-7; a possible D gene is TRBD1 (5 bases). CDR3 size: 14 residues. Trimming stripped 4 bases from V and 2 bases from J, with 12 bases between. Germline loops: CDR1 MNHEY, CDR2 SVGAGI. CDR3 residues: CASSWAGFTYEQYF. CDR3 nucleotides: TGTGCCAGCAGTTGGGCAGGGTTCACCTACGAGCAGTACTTC.

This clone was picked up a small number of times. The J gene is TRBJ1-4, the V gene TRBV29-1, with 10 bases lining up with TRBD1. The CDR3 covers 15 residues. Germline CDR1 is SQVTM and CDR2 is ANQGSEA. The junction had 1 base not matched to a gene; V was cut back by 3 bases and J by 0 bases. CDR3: CSVEGTGATNEKLFF. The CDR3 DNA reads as TGCAGCGTTGAGGGGACAGGGGCAACTAATGAAAAACTGTTTTTT.

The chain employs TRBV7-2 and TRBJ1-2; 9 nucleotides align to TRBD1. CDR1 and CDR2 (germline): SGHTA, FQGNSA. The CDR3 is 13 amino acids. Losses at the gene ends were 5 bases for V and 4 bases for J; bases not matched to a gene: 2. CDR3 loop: CASSGGQGYGYTF. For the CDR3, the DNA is TGTGCCAGCAGCGGGGGACAGGGCTATGGCTACACCTTC.

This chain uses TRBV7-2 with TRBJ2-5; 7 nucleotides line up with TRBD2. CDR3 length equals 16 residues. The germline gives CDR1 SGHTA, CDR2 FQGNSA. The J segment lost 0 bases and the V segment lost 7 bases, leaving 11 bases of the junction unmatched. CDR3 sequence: CASNPGGNPYQETQYF. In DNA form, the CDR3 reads TGTGCCAGCAACCCCGGGGGGAATCCGTACCAAGAGACCCAGTACTTC.

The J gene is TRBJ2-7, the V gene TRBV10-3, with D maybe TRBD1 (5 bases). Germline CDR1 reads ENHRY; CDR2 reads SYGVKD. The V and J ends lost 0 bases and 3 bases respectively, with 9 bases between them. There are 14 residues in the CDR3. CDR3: CAISESRQGYEQYF. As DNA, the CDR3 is TGTGCCATCAGTGAGTCGAGGCAGGGCTACGAGCAGTACTTC.

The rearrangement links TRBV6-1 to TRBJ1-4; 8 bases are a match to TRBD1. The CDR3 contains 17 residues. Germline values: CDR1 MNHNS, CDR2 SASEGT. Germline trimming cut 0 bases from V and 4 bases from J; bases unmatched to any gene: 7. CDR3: CASSEAMTGAINEKLFF. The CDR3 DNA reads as TGTGCCAGCAGTGAAGCAATGACAGGGGCCATTAATGAAAAACTGTTTTTT.

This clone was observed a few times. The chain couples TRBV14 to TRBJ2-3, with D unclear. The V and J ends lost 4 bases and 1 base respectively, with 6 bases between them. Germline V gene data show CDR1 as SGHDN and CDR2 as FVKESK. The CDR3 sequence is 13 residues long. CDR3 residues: CASSLQGTDTQYF. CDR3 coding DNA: TGTGCCAGCAGCCTCCAGGGCACAGATACGCAGTATTTT.

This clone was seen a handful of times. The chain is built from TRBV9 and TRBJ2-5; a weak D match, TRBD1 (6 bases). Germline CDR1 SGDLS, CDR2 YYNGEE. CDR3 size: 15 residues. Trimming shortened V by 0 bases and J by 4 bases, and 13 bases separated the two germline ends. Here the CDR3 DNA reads TGTGCCAGCAGCGTAGGCGGCAGGGGTGTAGAGACCCAGTACTTC. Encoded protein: CASSVGGRGVETQYF.